The 26 T cell receptor beta chains below were found in one sample sequenced in a study of shared clonotypes between healthy human individuals. CD45RO negativity and positive selection for CCR7 defined naive CD8 cells, a population that excluded terminally differentiated effector memory CD45RA+ cells. TCRdb keeps only in-frame clones here, not all; method: immunoSEQ multiplex PCR. The table shows around 2,000,000 clones, with roughly 94% occurring only once. Sequences were obtained from naive CD8+ T cells sorted from blood. The receptors stem from a man in his late teens or twenties in good health.

The chain is built from TRBV7-9 and TRBJ2-7, with 9 bases lining up with TRBD1. CDR1 is SEHNR and CDR2 is FQNEAQ in the germline V gene (reference sequence). This CDR3 comprises 15 residues. The V and J ends lost 4 bases and 3 bases, in that order; junction bases with no gene match: 7. This CDR3 reads CASSYRDRAVYEQYF. DNA for the CDR3: TGTGCCAGCAGCTACCGGGACAGGGCCGTCTACGAGCAGTACTTC.

The genes are TRBV5-8 and TRBJ2-7; TRBD1 matches 8 bases. V was clipped by 4 bases and J by 3 bases; unmatched bases: 3. This CDR3 comprises 13 residues. Germline CDR1 is SGHTS and CDR2 is YDEGEE. CDR3 DNA: TGTGCCAGCAGCCACGGGACAGGCTACGAGCAGTACTTC. This translates into CASSHGTGYEQYF.

The J gene is TRBJ1-2, the V gene TRBV2, with no clear D. Trimming shortened V by 4 bases and J by 4 bases, and 13 bases separated the two germline ends. The germline V gene has CDR1 SNHLY and CDR2 FYNNEI. CDR3 length: 14 amino acids. DNA for the CDR3: TGTGCCAGCAGTGCCGTTGGAAAGACCTATGGCTACACCTTC. It yields the protein CASSAVGKTYGYTF.

The rearrangement joins TRBV4-3 to TRBJ1-4; 8 bases agree with TRBD1. The CDR3 runs to 15 residues. Trimming cost V 2 bases and J 3 bases; bases outside gene matches: 2. Per germline, CDR1 LGHNA and CDR2 YSLEER. CDR3 DNA: TGCGCCAGCAGCCAATCACAGGGGGCTAATGAAAAACTGTTTTTT. This codes for CASSQSQGANEKLFF.

About this clone itself: Other DNA sequences in the same sample also yield this CDR3. The rearrangement joins TRBV27 to TRBJ1-2, with D perhaps matching TRBD1 (5 bases). The V end was cut by 3 bases, the J end by 4 bases, with 15 bases between. The V gene's germline CDR1 is MNHEY and CDR2 SMNVEV (reference sequence). The CDR3 covers 15 residues. The CDR3 coding sequence is TGTGCCAGCAGTTTGGTGGGGGAAGATGGCTATGGCTACACCTTC. Translation gives CASSLVGEDGYGYTF.

The V gene is TRBV27, the J gene TRBJ1-4, with 7 bases aligning to TRBD1. V shed 4 bases and J 8 bases; nucleotides not matched to a gene: 16. This CDR3 has 17 residues. Germline V CDR1 and CDR2: MNHEY, SMNVEV (reference sequence). The CDR3 DNA reads as TGTGCCAGCAGTTGGCCTTCTAGGGACAGCTTCGGGGAAAAACTGTTTTTT. Translating it yields CASSWPSRDSFGEKLFF.

This clone was seen a few times. The chain carries TRBV7-8 and TRBJ2-7; D remains unclear. V gave up 1 base and J gave up 4 bases, with 14 bases separating them. The CDR3 runs to 15 residues. Germline CDR1 reads SGHVS; CDR2 reads FQNEAQ. CDR3 region: CASSLEIRADYEQYF. CDR3 coding DNA: TGTGCCAGCAGCTTAGAAATCCGGGCCGATTACGAGCAGTACTTC.

The rearrangement links TRBV9 to TRBJ2-7; the D is unclear. Germline V lookup: CDR1 SGDLS, CDR2 YYNGEE. V was shortened by 1 base and J by 1 base, with 9 bases between the two germline ends. The CDR3 sequence is 14 residues long. CDR3 in DNA: TGTGCCAGCAGCGTAAGTGATGAATCCTACGAGCAGTACTTC. This gives the protein CASSVSDESYEQYF.

This rearrangement joins TRBV7-9 to TRBJ2-7, with TRBD1 as a possible D gene (6 bases). CDR1 is SEHNR, CDR2 FQNEAQ, per germline (reference sequence). The CDR3 extends over 14 amino acids. V lost 3 bases and J lost 3, with 12 bases in between. CDR3 in DNA: TGTGCCAGCAGCTTCCCAGGGGACCTCTACGAGCAGTACTTC. It yields the protein CASSFPGDLYEQYF.

The genes are TRBV5-1 and TRBJ1-6; no clear D gene. Germline assignment: CDR1 SGHRS and CDR2 YFSETQ. V was cut by 1 base and J by 11 bases, with 16 bases left in between. This CDR3 contains 15 residues. CDR3 sequence: CASSLIEAQLAPLHF. In DNA form, the CDR3 reads TGCGCCAGCAGCTTGATTGAGGCACAACTCGCACCCCTCCACTTT.

This chain connects TRBV7-9 to TRBJ1-3, with no clear D. Germline CDR1 reads SEHNR; CDR2 reads FQNEAQ (reference sequence). CDR3 size: 15 residues. V was clipped by 0 bases and J by 0 bases, with 6 bases between them. The CDR3 DNA reads TGTGCCAGCAGCTTAGCCGGGTTCTCTGGAAACACCATATATTTT. This translates into CASSLAGFSGNTIYF.

J is TRBJ2-1 and V is TRBV4-1; 7 bases match TRBD2. The germline CDR1 and CDR2 sequences are MGHRA and YSYEKL. This CDR3 is 14 amino acids long. The J segment lost 8 bases and the V segment lost 5 bases, leaving 9 bases of the junction unmatched. The CDR3 DNA reads as TGCGCCAGCAGCACGGGGGGTCTCGTTTATGAGCAGTTCTTC. Translation gives CASSTGGLVYEQFF.

The chain has TRBV5-6 and TRBJ2-2, with 10 bases identical to TRBD1. CDR3 length: 15 amino acids. With V trimmed by 6 bases and J by 7 bases, 9 bases remained unmatched. Germline V lookup: CDR1 SGHDT, CDR2 YYEEEE. The CDR3 DNA sequence: TGTGCCAGCATCCCGGGACAGGGGATGGGCGGGGAGCTGTTTTTT. Translating it yields CASIPGQGMGGELFF.

Points on this clone: A junction boundary mismatches the germline segment, possibly from a read error. The rearrangement links TRBV29-1 to TRBJ2-5; 8 nucleotides align to TRBD2. There are 14 residues in the CDR3. The germline V gene encodes CDR1 SQVTM and CDR2 ANQGSEA. In nucleotides, the CDR3 is TGCAGCGTCGAAGCGGGGGAGGGGGAAGAGACCCAGTACTTC. It is translated as CSVEAGEGEETQYF.

This clone has only one observation. The chain recombines TRBV7-9 with TRBJ2-7; D gene ambiguous. This CDR3 is built from 14 residues. Per germline, CDR1 SEHNR and CDR2 FQNEAQ (reference sequence). V was cut by 0 bases and J by 4 bases, with 10 bases left in between. The chain's CDR3 is CASSLAMKEYEQYF. The DNA of the CDR3 is TGTGCCAGCAGCTTAGCGATGAAGGAGTACGAGCAGTACTTC.

This chain joins TRBV30 and TRBJ1-1; 7 bases agree with TRBD1. Germline loops: CDR1 GTSNPN, CDR2 SVGIG (reference sequence). The V and J ends lost 3 bases and 0 bases, in that order; junction bases with no gene match: 10. The CDR3 length is 16 residues. The CDR3 loop is CAWSGQVEGMNTEAFF. The CDR3 nucleotides read TGTGCCTGGAGCGGACAGGTCGAGGGTATGAACACTGAAGCTTTCTTT.

The rearrangement joins TRBV7-9 to TRBJ1-3, with a weak D call TRBD1 (5 bases). The length of the CDR3 is 15 residues. The germline V gene has CDR1 SEHNR and CDR2 FQNEAQ (reference sequence). Trimming took 5 bases from V and 4 from J, leaving 15 bases between them. CDR3 sequence reads: CASSPSQGTGNTIYF. In DNA, the CDR3 is TGTGCCAGCAGCCCTTCGCAGGGCACCGGAAACACCATATATTTT.

This chain joins TRBV7-9 and TRBJ1-1, with D possibly being TRBD1 (5 bases). V gave up 0 bases and J gave up 8 bases, with 10 bases separating them. Germline V gives CDR1 SEHNR, CDR2 FQNEAQ (reference sequence). The CDR3 consists of 13 residues. CDR3 in DNA: TGTGCCAGCAGCTTAGCGTTGCAGGGCGAAGCTTTCTTT. As protein: CASSLALQGEAFF.

As to this clone: This sample also contains other DNA sequences that code for the same CDR3. The chain recombines TRBV30 with TRBJ2-1; no reliable D call. Germline values: CDR1 GTSNPN, CDR2 SVGIG (reference sequence). V was pared by 0 bases and J by 7 bases, with 7 bases between. The CDR3 sequence is 12 residues long. The CDR3 region is CAWSVTLNEQFF. For the CDR3, the DNA is TGTGCCTGGAGTGTCACGTTGAATGAGCAGTTCTTC.

The chain employs TRBV29-1 and TRBJ2-1; D possibly uses TRBD1 or TRBD2 (6 bases each). Between the trimmed V and J ends, which lost 0 bases and 0 bases, there was a span of 18 bases. The CDR3 loop spans 18 amino acids. Germline V gene lookup returns CDR1 SQVTM and CDR2 ANQGSEA. CDR3 sequence reads: CSVEDDFGGTSSYNEQFF. The CDR3 DNA reads TGCAGCGTTGAAGATGATTTTGGGGGGACAAGCTCCTACAATGAGCAGTTCTTC.

The rearrangement joins TRBV19 to TRBJ2-1; 13 bases match TRBD2. The CDR3 covers 15 residues. The V segment lost 5 bases and the J segment 2 bases; nucleotides outside the gene matches: 0. CDR1 is LNHDA and CDR2 is SQIVND in the germline V gene (reference sequence). CDR3 in DNA: TGTGCCAGTAGTGGACTAGCGGGAGCCTACAATGAGCAGTTCTTC. Translating it yields CASSGLAGAYNEQFF.

V is TRBV13 and J is TRBJ2-2; D call uncertain. Germline V gene data show CDR1 as PRHDT and CDR2 as FYEKMQ (reference sequence). Trimming removed 5 bases at V and 1 base at J, with 8 bases between. This CDR3 is built from 14 residues. In nucleotides, the CDR3 is TGTGCCAGCAGCGAGCGTCAGAACACCGGGGAGCTGTTTTTT. This translates into CASSERQNTGELFF.

The chain recombines TRBV7-8 with TRBJ1-2, with TRBD1 as a possible D gene (6 bases). Germline V gene sequence: CDR1 SGHVS, CDR2 FQNEAQ. CDR3 length: 15 residues. Trimming removed 0 bases from V and 4 bases from J, with 12 bases in between. CDR3 DNA: TGTGCCAGCAGCTTAGCGCTGGACAGCCTCTATGGCTACACCTTC. Its protein is CASSLALDSLYGYTF.

The chain employs TRBV4-3 and TRBJ2-1; 9 nucleotides agree with TRBD2. The CDR3 contains 15 residues. Trimming cost V 0 bases and J 6 bases; bases outside gene matches: 3. CDR1 is LGHNA, CDR2 YSLEER, per germline. The CDR3 protein is CASSQDSGRTNEQFF. Here the CDR3 DNA reads TGCGCCAGCAGCCAAGATAGCGGGAGAACCAATGAGCAGTTCTTC.

V gene TRBV5-8 combines with J gene TRBJ2-7, with no clear D. The germline V and J ends were trimmed by 6 bases and 2 bases, with 12 bases remaining between them. The CDR3 consists of 13 residues. Germline V gene data show CDR1 as SGHTS and CDR2 as YDEGEE. Here the CDR3 DNA reads TGTGCCAGCACCGACTCCGTGGCCTACGAGCAGTACTTC. As protein: CASTDSVAYEQYF. Using reference TRBV5-8 and TRBJ2-7 for the parts outside the CDR3, the full variable domain is EAGVTQSPTHLIKTRGQQATLRCSPISGHTSVYWYQQALGLGLQFLLWYDEGEERNRGNFPPRFSGRQFPNYSSELNVNALELEDSALYLCASTDSVAYEQYFGPGTRLTVT.

About this clone: Other DNA variants within this sample encode the same CDR3. V usage is TRBV5-4 and J usage is TRBJ2-7; D is perhaps TRBD1 or TRBD2 (5 bases each). V was clipped by 0 bases and J by 7 bases, with 8 bases between them. Germline CDR1 reads SGHNT; CDR2 reads YYREEE (reference sequence). The CDR3 extends over 12 amino acids. Here the CDR3 reads CASSLGGLEQYF. The CDR3 DNA reads TGTGCCAGCAGCTTGGGGGGGTTAGAGCAGTACTTC.